Listed below are T cell receptor beta chains from one sample, sequenced in a study of identical twins. TCRdb independently ran MiXCR on the 5' RACE reads; one entry per CDR3 protein. The sample yields a few hundred thousand distinct CDR3 sequences, roughly 15% seen once. These data were also filed under a second study, of yellow fever vaccine responses in identical twins.

Sequencing was performed on CD4+ T cells sorted from blood. The source is a woman aged 18-29 years in good health. Each CDR3 is given with its conserved first and last residue. The D gene is left open where the match is weak. The listing skips clone size in some rows; elsewhere it reads once, few, many or a size class.

d_gene,v_gene,abundance,j_gene,CDR3aa,CDR3nt
NA,TRBV6-5,few,TRBJ2-7,CASSYGGGRSSYEQYF,TGTGCCAGCAGTTACGGTGGGGGTCGAAGCTCCTACGAGCAGTACTTC
TRBD1,TRBV10-3,few,TRBJ2-7,CAILQGATYEQYF,TGTGCCATCCTCCAGGGGGCTACCTACGAGCAGTACTTC
TRBD2,TRBV6-1,few,TRBJ2-3,CASSRLGSGGSRTDTQYF,TGTGCCAGCAGTCGTCTCGGTAGCGGGGGATCTCGCACAGATACGCAGTATTTT
NA,TRBV6-1,NA,TRBJ1-1,CAPLGRPNTEAFF,TGTGCCCCTCTGGGGAGACCGAACACTGAAGCTTTCTTT
NA,TRBV28,few,TRBJ2-4,CATTIGTLGNIQYF,TGTGCCACCACCATTGGGACTCTGGGAAACATTCAGTACTTC
NA,TRBV5-1,few,TRBJ2-5,CASSSDLTGGETQYF,TGCGCCAGCAGCTCGGACCTGACAGGAGGAGAGACCCAGTACTTC
NA,TRBV6-5,many,TRBJ1-4,CASSFGATNEKLFF,TGTGCCAGCAGTTTCGGTGCAACTAATGAAAAACTGTTTTTT
NA,TRBV4-1,NA,TRBJ2-2,CASSQPGVKANTGELFF,TGCGCCAGCAGCCAACCGGGAGTGAAGGCGAACACCGGGGAGCTGTTTTTT
NA,TRBV12-3/TRBV12-4,few,TRBJ2-7,CASSNSGRPTYYEQYF,TGTGCCAGCAGTAACAGTGGGCGGCCCACCTACTACGAGCAGTACTTC
NA,TRBV11-3,NA,TRBJ2-1,CASSLDGLNEQFF,TGTGCCAGCAGCTTAGATGGGCTCAATGAGCAGTTCTTC
TRBD2,TRBV27,few,TRBJ2-1,CASSFAGVAIYNEQFF,TGTGCCAGCAGTTTTGCGGGGGTGGCAATCTACAATGAGCAGTTCTTC
TRBD1,TRBV5-1,many,TRBJ2-7,CASSQLSGTAYEQYF,TGCGCCAGCAGCCAACTCTCCGGGACAGCCTACGAGCAGTACTTC
NA,TRBV3-1,NA,TRBJ2-1,CASSRRGGGSEQFF,TGTGCCAGCAGCCGTAGGGGCGGAGGGAGTGAGCAGTTCTTC
NA,TRBV7-3,many,TRBJ2-1,CASSREAAGPEQFF,TGTGCCAGCAGCAGGGAAGCGGCGGGACCCGAGCAGTTCTTC
NA,TRBV12-3/TRBV12-4,many,TRBJ1-5,CASSLRAGNQPQHF,TGTGCCAGCAGCCTCAGGGCAGGGAATCAGCCCCAGCATTTT
NA,TRBV20-1,few,TRBJ2-5,CSARDRWAGETQYF,TGCAGTGCTAGAGATCGGTGGGCTGGGGAGACCCAGTACTTC
NA,TRBV29-1,few,TRBJ2-1,CSVAVGAGYNEQFF,TGCAGCGTGGCCGTAGGAGCGGGCTACAATGAGCAGTTCTTC
NA,TRBV6-5,NA,TRBJ1-1,CASSYFSSDLNTEAFF,TGTGCCAGCAGTTACTTTTCGAGTGACTTGAACACTGAAGCTTTCTTT
NA,TRBV7-9,NA,TRBJ1-2,CASFRVPINYGYTF,TGTGCCAGCTTCAGGGTCCCAATTAACTATGGCTACACCTTC
TRBD1,TRBV7-7,few,TRBJ2-1,CASSRFPGQGVDEQFF,TGTGCCAGCAGCCGGTTCCCGGGACAGGGGGTCGATGAGCAGTTCTTC
NA,TRBV12-3/TRBV12-4,many,TRBJ1-1,CASTQSRAFF,TGTGCCAGCACCCAAAGCCGGGCTTTCTTT
NA,TRBV11-2,many,TRBJ1-1,CASSLGAGPTEAFF,TGTGCCAGCAGCTTAGGGGCAGGGCCCACTGAAGCTTTCTTT
NA,TRBV3-1,NA,TRBJ2-1,CASSQWSVANEQFF,TGTGCCAGCAGCCAGTGGTCAGTAGCTAATGAGCAGTTCTTC
NA,TRBV7-9,NA,TRBJ1-4,CASSPTPSGVEKLFF,TGTGCCAGCAGCCCCACCCCCAGTGGTGTTGAAAAACTGTTTTTT
NA,TRBV5-5,few,TRBJ2-4,CASSLARDTLILNIQYF,TGTGCCAGCAGCTTGGCCCGGGACACCTTGATTTTAAACATTCAGTACTTC
NA,TRBV20-1,few,TRBJ1-5,CSARSLQGRNQPQHF,TGCAGTGCTAGGAGCCTTCAGGGGCGAAATCAGCCCCAGCATTTT
NA,TRBV7-9,few,TRBJ2-3,CASSFTGDTQYF,TGTGCCAGCAGCTTTACTGGGGATACGCAGTATTTT
TRBD2,TRBV12-3/TRBV12-4,many,TRBJ2-3,CASSRGLAGPTDTQYF,TGTGCCAGCAGCCGGGGACTAGCGGGGCCCACAGATACGCAGTATTTT
NA,TRBV6-5,few,TRBJ1-5,CASSYFPLWSSQPQHF,TGTGCCAGCAGTTACTTCCCTTTGTGGAGTTCCCAGCCCCAGCATTTT
TRBD1,TRBV10-2,NA,TRBJ1-6,CASGQGDGSPLHF,TGCGCCAGCGGACAGGGGGACGGTTCACCCCTCCACTTT
NA,TRBV20-1,few,TRBJ2-3,CSASSVGRRSTDTQYF,TGCAGTGCTAGCTCTGTGGGCAGGAGATCCACAGATACGCAGTATTTT
TRBD2,TRBV7-8,NA,TRBJ2-3,CASSSTGLAGPYSTDTQYF,TGTGCCAGCAGCTCAACCGGACTAGCGGGGCCTTACAGCACAGATACGCAGTATTTT
NA,TRBV27,NA,TRBJ2-7,CASSDKSYEQYF,TGTGCCAGCAGCGATAAATCTTACGAGCAGTACTTC
NA,TRBV5-1,few,TRBJ2-7,CASSFGQTSEQYF,TGCGCCAGCAGCTTCGGACAGACCTCCGAGCAGTACTTC
NA,TRBV5-1,NA,TRBJ2-5,CASSPLGEQETQYF,TGCGCCAGCAGCCCTTTGGGGGAGCAAGAGACCCAGTACTTC
NA,TRBV9,NA,TRBJ1-2,CASSVVVDAGYTF,TGTGCCAGCAGCGTAGTTGTCGACGCGGGCTACACCTTC
NA,TRBV7-6,few,TRBJ2-2,CASSLTDANTGELFF,TGTGCCAGCAGCTTGACAGATGCGAACACCGGGGAGCTGTTTTTT